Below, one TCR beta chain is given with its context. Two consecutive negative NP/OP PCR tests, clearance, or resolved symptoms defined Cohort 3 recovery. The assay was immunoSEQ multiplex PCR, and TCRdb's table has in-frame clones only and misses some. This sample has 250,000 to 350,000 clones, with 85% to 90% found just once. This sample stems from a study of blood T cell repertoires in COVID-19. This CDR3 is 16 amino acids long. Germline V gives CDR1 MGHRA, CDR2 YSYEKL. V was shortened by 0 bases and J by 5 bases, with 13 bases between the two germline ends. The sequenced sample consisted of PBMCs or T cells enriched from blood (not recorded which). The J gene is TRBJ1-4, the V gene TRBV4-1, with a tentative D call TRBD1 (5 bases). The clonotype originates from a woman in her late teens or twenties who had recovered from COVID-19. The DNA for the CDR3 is TGCGCCAGCAGCCAAGATAAAATAGGGGCCAATGAAAAACTGTTTTTT. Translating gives CASSQDKIGANEKLFF.